A single sample is the source of the 21 T cell receptor beta chains below, sequenced in a study of T cell changes during pregnancy in multiple sclerosis. Method: immunoSEQ multiplex PCR; TCRdb's copy keeps in-frame clones and lacks some. Counted here are about 100,000 clones, about 90% occurring once; the ten biggest clones make up around 2.1%. The material sequenced was peripheral blood, taken after pregnancy. These receptors were collected from a female donor with multiple sclerosis, enrolled in a pregnancy study.

The chain has TRBV6-5 and TRBJ1-5; 7 bases fit TRBD1. V lost 0 bases and J lost 6; bases outside the gene matches: 5. Germline values: CDR1 MNHEY, CDR2 SVGAGI. This CDR3 has 15 amino acids. The CDR3 nucleotides read TGTGCCAGCAGTTACTCTGCGACAGGGAGTCAGCCCCAGCATTTT. Its protein product is CASSYSATGSQPQHF.

V gene TRBV10-3 combines with J gene TRBJ1-3, with a possible D match to TRBD1 (6 bases). Trimming left V 10 bases short and J 1 base short, with 23 bases between. This CDR3 contains 17 residues. CDR1 and CDR2 from the germline V gene are ENHRY and SYGVKD. CDR3 DNA: TGTGCCACTAAGGGGGACCGCTCTCTGCTGTCTGGAAACACCATATATTTT. It yields the protein CATKGDRSLLSGNTIYF.

The chain joins TRBV7-2 to TRBJ1-6; the D is unclear. The CDR3 has 16 residues. Germline-derived CDR1 and CDR2 are SGHTA and FQGNSA. The V gene lost 1 base and the J gene lost 0 bases, with 7 bases spanning the gap. This CDR3 is CASSLGQISYNSPLHF. DNA for the CDR3: TGTGCCAGCAGCTTAGGTCAAATCTCCTATAATTCACCCCTCCACTTT.

This chain uses TRBV7-9 with TRBJ1-5; 7 nucleotides agree with TRBD1. This CDR3 has 17 residues. Germline values: CDR1 SEHNR, CDR2 FQNEAQ (reference sequence). V dropped 2 bases and J dropped 3; count of bases not matched to a gene: 10. CDR3 in DNA: TGTGCCAGCAGCTTATCCCGGGCAGGGGGTGACAATCAGCCCCAGCATTTT. Its protein product is CASSLSRAGGDNQPQHF.

This CDR3 reads CASRSDRASGNTIYF. CDR3 nucleotides: TGTGCCAGCAGATCCGACAGGGCGTCTGGAAACACCATATATTTT. The V gene is TRBV27, the J gene TRBJ1-3; TRBD1 matches 7 bases. Germline trimming cut 6 bases from V and 1 base from J; bases unmatched to any gene: 6. The CDR3 sequence is 15 residues long. Per germline, CDR1 MNHEY and CDR2 SMNVEV (reference sequence).

The rearrangement links TRBV19 to TRBJ1-2; 9 positions agree with TRBD1. The CDR3 extends over 14 amino acids. Germline V gene data show CDR1 as LNHDA and CDR2 as SQIVND (reference sequence). The ends lost 1 base at V and 8 bases at J; junction bases unmatched: 5. CDR3 DNA: TGTGCCAGTAGTATAGGCGACAGGGGGTCCGGCTACACCTTC. It codes for CASSIGDRGSGYTF. The full variable domain, its missing parts supplied by reference TRBV19 and TRBJ1-2, is DGGITQSPKYLFRKEGQNVTLSCEQNLNHDAMYWYRQDPGQGLRLIYYSQIVNDFQKGDIAEGYSVSREKKESFPLTVTSAQKNPTAFYLCASSIGDRGSGYTFGSGTRLTVV.

This clone was found once. The chain uses TRBV9 and TRBJ2-7; 7 bases fit TRBD1. The CDR3 totals 15 residues. J was trimmed by 2 bases and V by 4 bases; bases with no gene match: 9. CDR1 and CDR2 (germline): SGDLS, YYNGEE. Here the CDR3 reads CASSLTGKTTYEQYF. In nucleotides, the CDR3 is TGTGCCAGCAGCTTGACAGGGAAGACGACCTACGAGCAGTACTTC. The variable domain in full, completed from reference TRBV9 and TRBJ2-7, reads DSGVTQTPKHLITATGQRVTLRCSPRSGDLSVYWYQQSLDQGLQFLIQYYNGEERAKGNILERFSAQQFPDLHSELNLSSLELGDSALYFCASSLTGKTTYEQYFGPGTRLTVT.

The chain employs TRBV28 and TRBJ2-1, with D maybe TRBD2 (6 bases). Trimming removed 7 bases from V and 7 bases from J, with 20 bases in between. The CDR3 extends over 15 amino acids. The germline V gene has CDR1 MDHEN and CDR2 SYDVKM. CDR3 loop: CASTHMGGEANEQFF. The CDR3 nucleotides are TGTGCCAGCACCCACATGGGGGGAGAGGCTAATGAGCAGTTCTTC.

This chain links TRBV28 with TRBJ1-5; D may be TRBD1 (6 bases). V gave up 6 bases and J gave up 6 bases, with 18 bases separating them. This CDR3 has 15 residues. CDR1 is MDHEN, CDR2 SYDVKM, per germline. CDR3 amino acids: CASSSKRQGFQPQHF. The CDR3 DNA follows: TGTGCCAGCAGCTCGAAAAGGCAGGGGTTTCAGCCCCAGCATTTT.

As concerns this clone: One end of the junction varies from germline; a read error may be responsible. The chain recombines TRBV15 with TRBJ2-1, with D possibly being TRBD2 (7 bases). The CDR3 spans 16 residues. Germline V gene data show CDR1 as LNHNV and CDR2 as YYDKDF (reference sequence). This chain's CDR3 is CATSNYRTRGGNEQFF. The CDR3 DNA reads as TGTGCCACCAGCAACTATAGGACTAGAGGGGGTAACGAGCAATTCTTC.

The chain uses TRBV6-1 and TRBJ2-7; tentative D call: TRBD1 (6 bases). The V end lost 9 bases, the J end lost 0 bases, and 12 bases lay between the germline ends. The CDR3 has 13 residues. In germline, CDR1 is MNHNS, CDR2 SASEGT. CDR3 in amino acids: CASGGRTSYEQYF. DNA for the CDR3: TGTGCCAGTGGGGGCCGGACCTCCTACGAGCAGTACTTC.

The rearrangement links TRBV28 to TRBJ1-1; D is possibly TRBD1 (6 bases). The CDR3 has 14 residues. V lost 6 bases and J lost 5, with 16 bases in between. Germline V gene data show CDR1 as MDHEN and CDR2 as SYDVKM. CDR3 amino acids: CASRSRGGQTEAFF. CDR3 coding DNA: TGTGCCAGCAGATCTCGTGGGGGCCAGACTGAAGCTTTCTTT.

The chain combines TRBV4-1 with TRBJ2-7; TRBD2 agrees at 12 bases. Trimming cost V 8 bases and J 0 bases; bases outside gene matches: 5. This CDR3 comprises 15 residues. CDR1 MGHRA and CDR2 YSYEKL come from the germline V gene. CDR3 coding DNA: TGCGCCAGCGCTCCTAGCGGGGGGGGCTCCTACGAGCAGTACTTC. Translation gives CASAPSGGGSYEQYF.

The J gene is TRBJ1-3, the V gene TRBV7-6; weak D call: TRBD1 (5 bases). CDR3 length: 14 amino acids. Trimming took 0 bases from V and 4 from J, leaving 7 bases between them. The V gene's germline CDR1 is SGHVS and CDR2 FNYEAQ. CDR3 sequence: CASSLARAGNTIYF. CDR3 DNA sequence: TGTGCCAGCAGCTTAGCCAGGGCAGGAAACACCATATATTTT.

This chain uses TRBV7-9 with TRBJ1-3, with 7 bases matching TRBD1. Trimming cost V 5 bases and J 0 bases; bases outside gene matches: 7. In germline, CDR1 is SEHNR, CDR2 FQNEAQ (reference sequence). The CDR3 consists of 16 residues. In DNA, the CDR3 is TGTGCCAGCAGCCGGAAACAGGGGAACTCTGGAAACACCATATATTTT. This gives the protein CASSRKQGNSGNTIYF.

The chain employs TRBV19 and TRBJ1-5, with 8 nucleotides matching TRBD1. The ends lost 7 bases at V and 3 bases at J; junction bases unmatched: 5. The CDR3 covers 14 residues. The germline V gene has CDR1 LNHDA and CDR2 SQIVND (reference sequence). CDR3 nucleotides: TGTGCCAGTACCCCGACAGGGGCCAATCAGCCCCAGCATTTT. It codes for CASTPTGANQPQHF.

J is TRBJ2-7 and V is TRBV2; possibly TRBD1 for D (5 bases). This CDR3 is 12 amino acids long. Germline V gene lookup returns CDR1 SNHLY and CDR2 FYNNEI. V shed 6 bases and J shed 3 bases, with 9 bases lying between them. The DNA of the CDR3 is TGTGCCAGCAGAGAACAGGTCTACGAGCAGTACTTC. Residues: CASREQVYEQYF.

The chain has TRBV28 and TRBJ2-7; TRBD1 matches 10 bases. Looked up from germline, CDR1 is MDHEN and CDR2 is SYDVKM. CDR3 size: 16 residues. V lost 5 bases, J lost 2 bases, and 9 bases stayed unmatched. This CDR3 reads CASSLSLGTGAYEQYF. CDR3 nucleotides: TGTGCCAGCAGTCTATCCCTCGGGACAGGGGCCTACGAGCAGTACTTC.

This chain joins TRBV10-1 and TRBJ1-1; D is undetermined. CDR1 and CDR2 (germline): WNHNN, SYGVQD (reference sequence). V gave up 3 bases and J gave up 1 base, with 9 bases separating them. CDR3 length equals 14 residues. The CDR3 DNA sequence: TGCGCCAGCAGTGAATATGACACGAACACTGAAGCTTTCTTT. Its protein product is CASSEYDTNTEAFF.

The chain links TRBV28 to TRBJ2-1, with 8 bases aligning to TRBD2. The length of the CDR3 is 16 residues. The V gene end was trimmed by 10 bases and the J gene end by 7 bases; junction bases not matched to a gene: 18. Germline V gives CDR1 MDHEN, CDR2 SYDVKM. CDR3 sequence reads: CATTPARAGGTNEQFF. In DNA, the CDR3 is TGTGCCACGACCCCGGCCCGTGCGGGAGGCACGAATGAGCAGTTCTTC.

The chain uses TRBV6-1 and TRBJ2-5; 8 positions agree with TRBD1. The CDR3 contains 13 residues. In germline, CDR1 is MNHNS, CDR2 SASEGT. V lost 5 bases, J lost 5 bases, and 4 bases stayed unmatched. CDR3 nucleotides: TGTGCCAGCAGTCAGACAGGGGAGGAGACCCAGTACTTC. Encoded protein: CASSQTGEETQYF.